The source of this TCR beta chain is a study of blood T cells in healthy people across ages. The authors ran a second PCR of roughly 6 to 12 cycles using a sample-barcoded 5' primer and a J-beta primer mix. MiXCR, run by TCRdb on the 5' RACE reads, gives a single entry per CDR3 protein. The table records 1.5 million to 2 million distinct CDR3 sequences, under 30% of them present only once. Drawn from each donor were 7.5 to 10 milliliters of peripheral blood. Whenever a sample was processed, at least 7 million PBMCs were isolated. Details on this clonotype: The antigen is unknown.

The CDR3 contains 18 residues. In germline, CDR1 is SGHRS, CDR2 YFSETQ. V lost 0 bases and J lost 0; bases outside the gene matches: 2. Whole-study findings and limits: Higher diversity, along with more naive CD4+ cells, distinguished long-lived donors from aged donors.

Sequenced: blood. V gene TRBV5-1 combines with J gene TRBJ2-6, with 11 bases matching TRBD1. The clonotype comes from a woman in her 30s in good health. The CDR3 spells CASSLGTGGSSGANVLTF. DNA for the CDR3: TGCGCCAGCAGCTTGGGGACAGGGGGCTCCTCTGGGGCCAACGTCCTGACTTTC.